Listed below are T cell receptor beta chains from one sample, sequenced in a study of cytomegalovirus exposure and HLA in healthy donors. Clones were sequenced by immunoSEQ multiplex PCR, and TCRdb holds only the in-frame ones, with some missing. The sample shows 140,000 to 150,000 clones, around three quarters of them seen only once. Source material: PBMCs. Receptor source: a woman aged 55-69 years in good health and CMV-seropositive. Each CDR3 is given with its conserved first and last residue. D genes are given only for firm matches. Not all rows give a size; the values are once, few, many and, for expanded clones, a class.

clone_size j_call d_call v_call cdr3_aa cdr3_nt
NA TRBJ2-3 TRBD2 TRBV7-8 CASSLSGARGTDTQYF TGTGCCAGCAGCTTAAGCGGGGCTAGGGGCACAGATACGCAGTATTTT
NA TRBJ1-2 TRBD1 TRBV2 CASRGGQDYGYTF TGTGCCAGCAGGGGAGGACAGGACTATGGCTACACCTTC
NA TRBJ1-1 NA TRBV13 CASSLGDIAGTEAFF TGTGCCAGCAGCTTAGGGGATATCGCGGGGACTGAAGCTTTCTTT
few TRBJ2-7 NA TRBV29-1 CSALLRASSYEQYF TGCAGCGCCCTGTTGAGGGCGAGCTCCTACGAGCAGTACTTC
few TRBJ2-5 NA TRBV6-1 CASSGGVDSQETQYF TGTGCCAGCAGTGGGGGGGTAGATTCTCAAGAGACCCAGTACTTC
NA TRBJ1-2 NA TRBV28 CASNTQGSNYGYTF TGTGCCAGCAACACTCAGGGGTCCAACTATGGCTACACCTTC
few TRBJ2-1 TRBD2 TRBV19 CASSAYGTSALYNEQFF TGTGCCAGTAGTGCCTACGGGACTAGCGCTTTATACAATGAGCAGTTCTTC
NA TRBJ2-1 TRBD2 TRBV11-2 CASSPGLAGGRGGNEQFF TGTGCCAGCAGCCCCGGACTAGCGGGAGGCCGTGGCGGCAATGAGCAGTTCTTC
NA TRBJ1-2 NA TRBV7-2 CASSSDSRILTNYGYTF TGTGCCAGCAGCTCAGATTCCAGGATTCTAACTAACTATGGCTACACCTTC
NA TRBJ1-2 NA TRBV6-4 CASARDGRDGYTF TGTGCCAGCGCCCGGGACGGGAGAGATGGCTACACCTTC
NA TRBJ2-6 NA TRBV27 CATQALSGANVLTF TGTGCCACCCAGGCCCTCTCTGGGGCCAACGTCCTGACTTTC
few TRBJ2-7 NA TRBV29-1 CSAGHTTYEQYF TGCAGCGCCGGACACACCACCTACGAGCAGTACTTC
NA TRBJ1-3 TRBD1 TRBV5-6 CASGGQGAGNTIYF TGTGCCAGCGGAGGACAGGGAGCTGGAAACACCATATATTTT
NA TRBJ2-7 TRBD2 TRBV5-5 CASSRATSGEQYF TGTGCCAGCAGCCGAGCGACTAGCGGAGAGCAGTACTTC
few TRBJ1-3 NA TRBV2 CASMRDPGNTIYF TGTGCCAGCATGCGGGACCCTGGAAACACCATATATTTT
NA TRBJ2-1 TRBD2 TRBV5-4 CASSTLAGGRSEQFF TGTGCCAGCAGCACACTAGCGGGAGGGCGGAGTGAGCAGTTCTTC
once TRBJ1-1 NA TRBV7-7 CASSLERGSQAFF TGTGCTAGCAGCTTAGAACGGGGATCTCAAGCTTTCTTT
NA TRBJ1-5 NA TRBV7-7 CASSSGVDQPQHF TGTGCCAGCAGCTCAGGGGTTGATCAGCCCCAGCATTTT
NA TRBJ2-7 TRBD1 TRBV7-8 CASSKLQGTGSYEQYF TGTGCCAGCAGCAAACTACAAGGGACAGGGTCCTACGAGCAGTACTTC
NA TRBJ2-7 TRBD2 TRBV2 CASSELASGSLYLGQYF TGTGCCAGCAGTGAGTTGGCTAGCGGGAGCCTCTACTTGGGGCAGTACTTC
NA TRBJ1-1 NA TRBV28 CASSSPGTTEAFF TGTGCCAGCAGTTCCCCAGGGACTACTGAAGCTTTCTTT
few TRBJ2-4 NA TRBV30 CAWSITEKNIQYF TGTGCCTGGAGTATAACAGAGAAAAACATTCAGTACTTC
few TRBJ1-1 NA TRBV7-8 CASSLAYSEAFF TGTGCCAGCAGCTTAGCTTACAGTGAAGCTTTCTTT
NA TRBJ2-3 NA TRBV5-6 CASRKGGKPDTQYF TGTGCCAGCAGGAAAGGGGGAAAGCCAGATACGCAGTATTTT
NA TRBJ1-2 NA TRBV15 CATSRVGTDYGYTF TGTGCCACCAGCAGAGTAGGGACTGACTATGGCTACACCTTC
few TRBJ2-1 TRBD2 TRBV7-2 CASSFETSGLYNEQFF TGTGCCAGCAGCTTCGAGACTAGCGGGCTATACAATGAGCAGTTCTTC
NA TRBJ2-7 TRBD1 TRBV6-5 CASSYSGQGNYEQYF TGTGCCAGCAGTTACTCGGGACAGGGAAACTACGAGCAGTACTTC
NA TRBJ1-1 NA TRBV5-1 CASSLAGRGNTEAFF TGCGCCAGCAGCTTGGCCGGCAGGGGGAACACTGAAGCTTTCTTT
NA TRBJ2-7 TRBD1 TRBV6-5 CASSYSGQGGRKQYF TGTGCCAGCAGTTACTCCGGACAGGGTGGGAGAAAGCAGTACTTC
once TRBJ1-1 NA TRBV28 CASRRGGTNTEAFF TGTGCCAGCAGAAGAGGAGGGACGAACACTGAAGCTTTCTTT
NA TRBJ1-3 TRBD1 TRBV7-6 CASSLSGGALTGNTIYF TGTGCCAGCAGCTTATCAGGGGGCGCGTTAACTGGAAACACCATATATTTT
NA TRBJ2-5 TRBD1 TRBV2 CASSDRDQTQYF TGTGCCAGCAGCGACAGGGATCAGACCCAGTACTTC
NA TRBJ2-1 TRBD2 TRBV2 CASSAVGGSYNEQFF TGTGCCAGCAGTGCTGTTGGCGGGAGTTACAATGAGCAGTTCTTC
NA TRBJ2-3 NA TRBV6-1 CASSTTSTDTQYF TGTGCCAGCAGCACGACTAGCACAGATACGCAGTATTTT
few TRBJ1-4 NA TRBV28 CASSLIEANEKLFF TGTGCCAGCAGCTTAATAGAGGCTAATGAAAAACTGTTTTTT
few TRBJ2-1 TRBD2 TRBV28 CASSSLAGGLREQFF TGTGCCAGCAGTTCGCTAGCGGGAGGGCTGCGGGAGCAGTTCTTC
NA TRBJ2-1 NA TRBV5-4 CASSLQGGNEQFF TGTGCCAGCAGCTTGCAGGGGGGCAATGAGCAGTTCTTC
few TRBJ2-7 NA TRBV6-5 CASRQFRSYEQYF TGTGCCAGCCGACAGTTTCGCTCCTACGAGCAGTACTTC
few TRBJ2-1 TRBD2 TRBV19 CASRPLASGGEQFF TGTGCCAGTAGGCCCCTGGCTAGCGGGGGTGAGCAGTTCTTC
few TRBJ2-1 NA TRBV9 CASSVVAGSYNEQFF TGTGCCAGCAGCGTAGTGGCAGGCTCGTACAATGAGCAGTTCTTC
NA TRBJ2-5 TRBD2 TRBV10-1 CASSDGGLAETQYF TGCGCCAGCAGTGATGGGGGACTAGCTGAGACCCAGTACTTC
few TRBJ2-1 NA TRBV27 CASSLGRDEQFF TGTGCCAGCAGTTTAGGGCGGGATGAGCAGTTCTTC
NA TRBJ1-2 NA TRBV10-3 CAISPLSRGANYGYTF TGTGCCATCAGTCCCCTCTCCAGGGGAGCTAACTATGGCTACACCTTC
NA TRBJ1-5 NA TRBV27 CASSPGVISNQPQHF TGTGCCAGCAGCCCGGGGGTCATTAGCAATCAGCCCCAGCATTTT
NA TRBJ2-7 TRBD2 TRBV30 CAWSFVRAGGPEQYF TGTGCCTGGAGTTTTGTAAGGGCGGGAGGGCCCGAGCAGTACTTC
NA TRBJ1-1 NA TRBV25-1 CASRTNGVNTEAFF TGTGCCAGCAGAACAAACGGAGTGAACACTGAAGCTTTCTTT
NA TRBJ2-1 TRBD1 TRBV2 CASRSGGEWNEQFF TGTGCCAGCAGGTCAGGGGGCGAGTGGAATGAGCAGTTCTTC